In this sample, the clone carrying this TCR beta chain turned up many times. Its antigen is currently unknown. This sample is part of a study of post-analysis software for immune sequencing data. Study-wide results and limits: Pronounced co-clustering by F measure was evident among identically batched samples. In patients, about 5 TRBV segments were more frequent than in controls, with TRBV5-6, TRBV5-1 and TRBV20-1 among them. Controls showed significantly higher normalized Chao1 diversity than did multiple sclerosis patients.

Between the trimmed V and J ends, which lost 5 bases and 2 bases, there was a span of 17 bases. There are 15 residues in the CDR3. Germline V CDR1 and CDR2: SQVTM, ANQGSEA. Carried by the TCR beta cDNA libraries were unique molecular identifiers. T cells numbering roughly 1 to 10 million yielded approximately 500,000 cDNA molecules. TCRdb called the PCR reads again in MiXCR, with one record for every CDR3 protein. The top ten clones hold about 1.6% of a sample with about 180,000 distinct CDR3 sequences, around 28% of them seen once. The sample comprised blood. The chain combines TRBV29-1 with TRBJ2-3; the D is unclear. The TCR sequence derives from a girl aged 5 to 17 with multiple sclerosis. The CDR3: CSVTTGLSPTDTQYF. The DNA of the CDR3 is TGCAGCGTTACGACTGGCCTCTCTCCCACAGATACGCAGTATTTT.